This TCR beta chain was identified during a study of T-cell reconstitution after alpha-beta-depleted transplantation in children. Details on this clonotype: The antigen is undetermined.

Germline V gives CDR1 SQVTM, CDR2 ANQGSEA. The CDR3 consists of 13 residues. V lost 6 bases, J lost 2 bases, and 5 bases stayed unmatched. Findings and caveats of the study: After transplant, at about two months, alpha-beta T cells were reportedly derived from several hundred expanded graft clones. It was newly produced T cells that mostly accounted for T-cell counts and diversity one year after transplant.

Molecular barcoding with unique molecular identifiers was used for the TCRbeta library. TCRdb re-called the PCR reads with MiXCR, one entry per CDR3 protein. The sample contains 200,000 to 300,000 distinct CDR3 sequences, roughly 25% of which appear only once. This clonotype was obtained from a girl aged 2-10 years with Fanconi anemia, due to receive a stem cell transplant. The gene calls are TRBV29-1 and TRBJ1-2, with 8 bases matching TRBD1. The source was PBMCs, collected before TCRalphabeta/CD19-depleted stem cell transplant. The CDR3 DNA reads as TGCAGCGTCCGACAGGGGCTGAACTATGGCTACACCTTC. It encodes CSVRQGLNYGYTF.